This T cell receptor (beta chain) was found in a study of OX40 agonist ivuxolimab in advanced cancers. Study-level background: Ivuxolimab, which targeted the costimulatory receptor OX40 (CD134), was an agonistic, fully human IgG2 monoclonal antibody. Partial responses occurred in three dose-escalation patients, of whom one had hepatocellular carcinoma and two had cutaneous melanoma. Peripheral TCRbeta sequencing aimed to test whether ivuxolimab altered TCR sequence diversity and caused clonal T-cell expansion. Patients were allowed to have had prior anti-PD-1, anti-PD-L1 or anti-CTLA-4 therapy, and around 40% of the dose-escalation patients had previously received checkpoint inhibitors. The paper describes the monotherapy dose-escalation part (N ≈ 52 patients) of the phase I trial of ivuxolimab. Of the roughly 51 patients in dose escalation, about 20 had hepatocellular carcinoma, roughly 15 had melanoma, 9 had renal cell carcinoma and 9 had head and neck cancer. The dose-escalation cohort was 80% to 90% male with a mean age of about 58 years, ranging from about 20 to 80. Intravenous ivuxolimab was administered to patients every 2 weeks at six dose levels: 0.01, 0.1, 0.3, 1.5, 3 and 10 mg/kg.

In the case of this clone: No cognate antigen has been identified for it. No base quality values were provided; no much bigger clone lies one nucleotide off.

Overall study results and their limits: Partial responders in the 0.1-3.0 mg/kg groups had among the lowest normalized peripheral clonal expansion, especially among CD8+ T cells. After ivuxolimab, expanded clones were on average more numerous among CD8+ T cells than among CD4+ T cells. Low levels of normalized T-cell clonal expansion were also seen in some patients who did not respond. At doses from 0.1 to 3.0 mg/kg, clonal expansion was seen in both CD4+ and CD8+ blood T cells between baseline and week 6. Which antigens the clonally expanded peripheral T cells were specific for was not determined.

Genomic DNA was isolated from the sorted cells so that the TCRbeta CDR3 region could be sequenced. TCRbeta CDR3 regions were sequenced using the immunoSEQ Assay. Entries here come from immuneACCESS through TCRdb and include only in-frame sequences with V and J called. Some clones fail to appear in such tables; in the studies checked, an unresolved V gene covers under half of the shortfall, and the cause of the remainder is unknown. The sample table lists approximately 60,000 clones, around 87% of them with a count of one. The top ten clones comprise 0.35% to 0.45% of the sample. The trial excluded patients who had a history of autoimmune disease or were on systemic immunosuppression. In every dose cohort, peripheral blood was drawn for TCR sequencing at baseline, cycle 4 day 1, and cycle 7 day 1. Samples came from an open-label, multicenter, first-in-human phase I dose-escalation trial of ivuxolimab. Adults with locally advanced or metastatic head and neck squamous cell, hepatocellular, melanoma or renal cell carcinoma were enrolled in the trial. Before TCR sequencing, CD4+ T cells and CD8+ T cells from peripheral blood were sorted into separate populations.

V is pared back by 5 bases and J by 7 bases, with 15 bases lying between the germline termini. From the cysteine up to the phenylalanine, the CDR3 has a length of 13 residues. The CDR3 DNA has 39 bases and is translated from base 1. Per the germline V gene, SGHRS is the CDR1 and YFSETQ is the CDR2. The source of this sequence is an adult with an advanced solid tumor such as melanoma, head and neck, liver or kidney cancer. Recombination linked TRBV5-1 to TRBJ2-5, and the D gene may be TRBD2, 7 bases matching. The specimen comprised CD4+ or CD8+ T cells sorted from blood, sampled in a trial of the OX40 agonist ivuxolimab. For the CDR3, the sequence is CASRMEGGGTQYF. In nucleotide form, the sequence is TGCGCCAGCAGGATGGAAGGGGGGGGGACCCAGTACTTC.